Below, one T cell receptor (beta chain) is given with its context. Its antigen is as yet unknown. The data originate from a study of long-term antiretroviral therapy in people with HIV. The assay, immunoSEQ v3.0, was run at survey level. Data came from immunoSEQ multiplex PCR; TCRdb stores just in-frame clones and leaves some out. The sample lists under 45,000 clones, approximately 94% occurring once. CDR1 SGHTA and CDR2 FQGNSA come from the germline V gene. The CDR3 extends over 12 amino acids. Unmatched junction bases numbered 2, after V lost 5 bases and J lost 5 bases. Findings and limits, study-wide: Among HIV repertoires, CDR3 length ranges were narrower than those of controls.

The receptor's source is a man between 25 and 39 years old with HIV. The chain recombines TRBV7-2 with TRBJ2-7; TRBD2 agrees at 8 bases. Material: unsorted PBMCs, obtained 9.2 years after starting antiretroviral therapy. CDR3 loop: CASSPGGDEQYF. DNA of the CDR3: TGTGCCAGCAGCCCCGGGGGGGACGAGCAGTACTTC.